This T cell receptor beta chain was documented in a study of CD8 T cells in Susac syndrome. The V and J ends lost 7 bases and 0 bases, in that order; junction bases with no gene match: 4. The CDR3 loop spans 16 amino acids. Germline V gene lookup returns CDR1 SNHLY and CDR2 FYNNEI. In contrast to the negatively isolated CD8+ and CD4+ T cells, TEMRA cells were FACS-enriched. An input of about 0.5 to 1 ug of RNA was subjected to reverse transcription using random hexamers. The TCR beta CDR3 was amplified by immunoSEQ multiplex PCR across 54 Vbeta, 13 Jbeta. From the immunoSEQ multiplex PCR reads, TCRdb called clonotypes with MiXCR, one entry per CDR3 protein. The sample gives 300,000 or so distinct CDR3 sequences, around 92% of which show up once; approximately 0.065% is in the top ten.

The receptor comes from a human donor with multiple sclerosis. This sequence joins TRBV2 and TRBJ2-1, with 12 bases that match TRBD2. The sequenced sample was CD4+ T cells from PBMCs. CDR3 region: CASKLAGGGSYNEQFF. DNA for the CDR3: TGTGCCAGCAAACTAGCGGGGGGCGGCTCCTACAATGAGCAGTTCTTC.